Below, 10 T cell receptor beta chains from the same sample are listed, as sequenced in a study of cytomegalovirus exposure and HLA in healthy donors (dated by TCRdb to 2017 to 2019). Libraries were prepared through the immunoSEQ multiplex PCR assay. The table comes from immuneACCESS by way of TCRdb, which keeps in-frame sequences with V and J called. Part of the clones is missing from these tables; in studies checked, under half for an unresolved V gene and the rest for unknown reasons. The sample table holds 220,000 or so clones, of which 75% to 90% were seen once. Clones ranked in the top ten supply about 6% of the sample. Sequenced: PBMCs. The origin of the receptors is a woman younger than 30 in good health and CMV-seronegative.

The chain couples TRBV5-4 to TRBJ2-1; D possibly corresponds to TRBD1 (6 bases). Looked up from germline, CDR1 is SGHNT and CDR2 is YYREEE (reference sequence). The CDR3 length is 15 residues. V was cut by 6 bases and J by 1 base, with 14 bases left in between. The CDR3 sequence: CASKPLGGSYNEQFF. CDR3 DNA sequence: TGTGCCAGCAAACCCCTAGGGGGTTCCTACAATGAGCAGTTCTTC.

The V call is TRBV30, the J call TRBJ2-3, with TRBD1 matching over 8 bases. The CDR3 is made up of 14 amino acids. CDR1 and CDR2 from the germline V gene are GTSNPN and SVGIG (reference sequence). V shed 3 bases, J shed 8 bases, and the junction held 10 bases outside the gene matches. The CDR3 nucleotides read TGTGCCTGGAGATCCGGGACAGGCTTCGGTACGCAGTATTTT. Its protein is CAWRSGTGFGTQYF.

The chain links TRBV29-1 to TRBJ2-3, with D possibly matching TRBD1 (5 bases). CDR3 length: 11 amino acids. Germline CDR1 SQVTM, CDR2 ANQGSEA. Trimming stripped 7 bases from V and 6 bases from J, with 11 bases between. In DNA form, the CDR3 reads TGCAGCGGGACACCGCGCGATACGCAGTATTTT. Translated, it gives CSGTPRDTQYF.

This clone was recorded once. Within the sample, other DNA sequences also encode this same CDR3. The V gene is TRBV27, the J gene TRBJ1-2, with TRBD1 as a possible D gene (5 bases). The CDR3 contains 14 residues. Germline CDR1 MNHEY, CDR2 SMNVEV (reference sequence). V lost 0 bases and J 2 bases, leaving 7 bases between the germline ends. CDR3 nucleotide sequence: TGTGCCAGCAGTTTATCTGGGGGGAACTATGGCTACACCTTC. This translates into CASSLSGGNYGYTF.

The CDR3 sequence is CASSSRTGEDEQFF. CDR3 nucleotides: TGCGCCAGCAGCTCAAGGACAGGGGAAGATGAGCAGTTCTTC. The genes are TRBV5-1 and TRBJ2-1; TRBD1 aligns across 9 bases. The germline CDR1 and CDR2 sequences are SGHRS and YFSETQ. This CDR3 is 14 amino acids long. The V and J ends lost 3 bases and 8 bases, in that order; junction bases with no gene match: 6. Complete variable domain (other parts from reference TRBV5-1 and TRBJ2-1): KAGVTQTPRYLIKTRGQQVTLSCSPISGHRSVSWYQQTPGQGLQFLFEYFSETQRNKGNFPGRFSGRQFSNSRSEMNVSTLELGDSALYLCASSSRTGEDEQFFGPGTRLTVL.

The CDR3 region has the DNA TGTGCCACAAGGAGGGGAGAGTGGTACGAGCAGTACTTC. It is translated as CATRRGEWYEQYF. The rearrangement uses TRBV6-6 and TRBJ2-7; a possible D gene is TRBD2 (6 bases). V was clipped by 10 bases and J by 4 bases, with 17 bases between them. The CDR3 is 13 amino acids. Germline V CDR1 and CDR2: MNHNY, SVGAGI (reference sequence).

This chain links TRBV10-2 with TRBJ1-3; D ambiguous. Trimming took off 1 base at V and 0 bases at J, with 1 base between the two ends. Germline V gives CDR1 WSHSY, CDR2 SAAADI. The CDR3 extends over 13 amino acids. The CDR3 bases are TGCGCCAGCAGTGAGTTCTCTGGAAACACCATATATTTT. Translated: CASSEFSGNTIYF.

The V gene is TRBV9, the J gene TRBJ2-1, with no clear D. The V and J ends lost 4 bases and 8 bases respectively, with 13 bases between them. The CDR3 totals 13 residues. The germline gives CDR1 SGDLS, CDR2 YYNGEE. CDR3 protein: CASSSRPGDEQFF. DNA for the CDR3: TGTGCCAGCAGCTCGAGACCAGGTGATGAGCAGTTCTTC.

There are a few counts of this clone. The genes are TRBV6-1 and TRBJ2-1; 7 nucleotides align to TRBD1. CDR1 is MNHNS and CDR2 is SASEGT in the germline V gene. V gave up 6 bases and J gave up 3 bases; unmatched junction bases: 11. This CDR3 comprises 16 residues. The CDR3 coding sequence is TGTGCCAGCAGGGAACGTACAGGGGTAAGCTACAATGAGCAGTTCTTC. It codes for CASRERTGVSYNEQFF.

The gene calls are TRBV6-1 and TRBJ1-2, with TRBD1 identical over 7 bases. With 0 bases clipped from V and 5 bases from J, the junction kept 6 bases outside the gene matches. The CDR3 has 15 amino acids. Germline V gives CDR1 MNHNS, CDR2 SASEGT. The CDR3 nucleotides read TGTGCCAGCAGTGAAGCGGGGACAGCTGCTTATGGCTACACCTTC. Its translation: CASSEAGTAAYGYTF.